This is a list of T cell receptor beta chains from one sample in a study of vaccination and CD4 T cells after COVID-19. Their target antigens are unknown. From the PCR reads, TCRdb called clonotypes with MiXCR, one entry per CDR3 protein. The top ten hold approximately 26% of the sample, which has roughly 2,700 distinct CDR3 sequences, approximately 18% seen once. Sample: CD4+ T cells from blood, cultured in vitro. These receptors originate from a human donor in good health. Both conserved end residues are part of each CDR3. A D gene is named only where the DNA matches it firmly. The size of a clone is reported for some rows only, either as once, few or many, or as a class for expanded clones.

cdr3_nt: TGTGCCTGGAGTGTACAAGGGGACAGAACTTTAATGAACACTGAAGCTTTCTTT
cdr3_aa: CAWSVQGDRTLMNTEAFF
j_call: TRBJ1-1
v_call: TRBV30
clone_size: .
d_call: TRBD1

cdr3_nt: TGTGCCTGGGAGCGGGGGCCCAGCACAGATACGCAGTATTTT
cdr3_aa: CAWERGPSTDTQYF
j_call: TRBJ2-3
v_call: TRBV30
clone_size: .
d_call: TRBD2

cdr3_nt: TGCGCCAGCAGGGTATTAGGGGAAGAGACCCAGTACTTC
cdr3_aa: CASRVLGEETQYF
j_call: TRBJ2-5
v_call: TRBV4-3
clone_size: .
d_call: .

cdr3_nt: TGTGCCAGCAGCCTTGCACGGGGCGGCACTGAAGCTTTCTTT
cdr3_aa: CASSLARGGTEAFF
j_call: TRBJ1-1
v_call: TRBV5-4
clone_size: few
d_call: .

cdr3_nt: TGTGCCTGGAGTGGTGTCAGCACAGATACGCAGTATTTT
cdr3_aa: CAWSGVSTDTQYF
j_call: TRBJ2-3
v_call: TRBV30
clone_size: .
d_call: .

cdr3_nt: TGTGCCAGTACCCGCGGGCCGGGACAGACCCCGGGCGGCTACACCTTC
cdr3_aa: CASTRGPGQTPGGYTF
j_call: TRBJ1-2
v_call: TRBV19
clone_size: medium-sized
d_call: TRBD1

cdr3_nt: TGTGCCAGCAGCAAAGCGGACTCCTACGAGCAGTACTTC
cdr3_aa: CASSKADSYEQYF
j_call: TRBJ2-7
v_call: TRBV11-2
clone_size: few
d_call: .

cdr3_nt: TGTGCCAGCAGTCTAGCGGGGGGAACCAATGAGCAGTTCTTC
cdr3_aa: CASSLAGGTNEQFF
j_call: TRBJ2-1
v_call: TRBV7-2
clone_size: medium-sized
d_call: TRBD2

cdr3_nt: TGTGCCTGGAGGGCAAGTAGCAATCAGCCCCAGCATTTT
cdr3_aa: CAWRASSNQPQHF
j_call: TRBJ1-5
v_call: TRBV30
clone_size: .
d_call: .

cdr3_nt: TGTGCCAGCAGCCCAGGACAGAACACAGATACGCAGTATTTT
cdr3_aa: CASSPGQNTDTQYF
j_call: TRBJ2-3
v_call: TRBV7-3
clone_size: few
d_call: .

cdr3_nt: TGCAGCGTTGAAGGTGGACAGCAGAACACTGAAGCTTTCTTT
cdr3_aa: CSVEGGQQNTEAFF
j_call: TRBJ1-1
v_call: TRBV29-1
clone_size: few
d_call: .

cdr3_nt: TGCAGCGTTAGGCAAGCGGGGGGAGACACAGATACGCAGTATTTT
cdr3_aa: CSVRQAGGDTDTQYF
j_call: TRBJ2-3
v_call: TRBV29-1
clone_size: few
d_call: TRBD2

cdr3_nt: TGCGCCAGCAGCTTGGGGGGAGTCCTGGACGATACGCAGTATTTT
cdr3_aa: CASSLGGVLDDTQYF
j_call: TRBJ2-3
v_call: TRBV5-1
clone_size: .
d_call: .

cdr3_nt: TGTGCCAGCAGCTCTCAAGGGGCTTTCTCCTACGAGCAGTACTTC
cdr3_aa: CASSSQGAFSYEQYF
j_call: TRBJ2-7
v_call: TRBV7-8
clone_size: .
d_call: .

cdr3_nt: TGTGCCAGCAGTGAAATGGGCAGGGGGCAGGGCATTCAGTACTTC
cdr3_aa: CASSEMGRGQGIQYF
j_call: TRBJ2-4
v_call: TRBV2
clone_size: .
d_call: TRBD1

cdr3_nt: TGTGCCAGCAGACAATCTCCAGGGGGCGGCTATGGCTACACCTTC
cdr3_aa: CASRQSPGGGYGYTF
j_call: TRBJ1-2
v_call: TRBV6-4
clone_size: few
d_call: TRBD1

cdr3_nt: TGTGCCAGCAGTTTGGGACAAGGTAGCACAGATACGCAGTATTTT
cdr3_aa: CASSLGQGSTDTQYF
j_call: TRBJ2-3
v_call: TRBV7-3
clone_size: .
d_call: .

cdr3_nt: TGTGCCAGCATACAGAGTTTCTATGGCTACACCTTC
cdr3_aa: CASIQSFYGYTF
j_call: TRBJ1-2
v_call: TRBV6-1
clone_size: medium-sized
d_call: .

cdr3_nt: TGTGCCAGCAGAATGTATTCCCCCCCAGATGAGCAGTTCTTC
cdr3_aa: CASRMYSPPDEQFF
j_call: TRBJ2-1
v_call: TRBV28
clone_size: medium-sized
d_call: .

cdr3_nt: TGTGCCAGCAGTGAATTTAGGGGGGACAGGGGCAACGATGAGCAGTTCTTC
cdr3_aa: CASSEFRGDRGNDEQFF
j_call: TRBJ2-1
v_call: TRBV25-1
clone_size: .
d_call: TRBD1

cdr3_nt: TGCAGTGCTAGAGATCAGGGACAGGGCGAGTTCGCCTCGTACTTC
cdr3_aa: CSARDQGQGEFASYF
j_call: TRBJ2-7
v_call: TRBV20-1
clone_size: .
d_call: TRBD1

cdr3_nt: TGCGCCAGCAGCTCTTCAGGTCCAAAAAGCGGGCCCCAGCATTTT
cdr3_aa: CASSSSGPKSGPQHF
j_call: TRBJ1-5
v_call: TRBV5-1
clone_size: few
d_call: .

cdr3_nt: TGTGCCAGCAGTGATCCTCCGGGGGGGGGAGACTTCTTTATCAATGGCTACACCTTC
cdr3_aa: CASSDPPGGGDFFINGYTF
j_call: TRBJ1-2
v_call: TRBV6-1
clone_size: .
d_call: .

cdr3_nt: TGTGCCAGCAGCTCAAGGGTCACCCTCCACTTT
cdr3_aa: CASSSRVTLHF
j_call: TRBJ1-6
v_call: TRBV9
clone_size: .
d_call: .

cdr3_nt: TGCGCCAGCATGCCCTCCTCTGGAAACACCATATATTTT
cdr3_aa: CASMPSSGNTIYF
j_call: TRBJ1-3
v_call: TRBV10-2
clone_size: .
d_call: .

cdr3_nt: TGTGCCAGCAGGCCGGACAGACATTCCTACGAGCAGTACTTC
cdr3_aa: CASRPDRHSYEQYF
j_call: TRBJ2-7
v_call: TRBV12-3/TRBV12-4
clone_size: few
d_call: .

cdr3_nt: TGCGCCAGCAGTGATCATAAGCGGGGGGGCTCCTACAATGAGCAGTTCTTC
cdr3_aa: CASSDHKRGGSYNEQFF
j_call: TRBJ2-1
v_call: TRBV10-1
clone_size: .
d_call: TRBD2

cdr3_nt: TGCAGCGTTGACCCCCGTCGGGGTCAGGGTAACTTTGCAGATACGCAGTATTTT
cdr3_aa: CSVDPRRGQGNFADTQYF
j_call: TRBJ2-3
v_call: TRBV29-1
clone_size: .
d_call: .

cdr3_nt: TGTGCCATCAGTGACGTTACTGGGGGAAAGCCCCAGCATTTT
cdr3_aa: CAISDVTGGKPQHF
j_call: TRBJ1-5
v_call: TRBV10-3
clone_size: medium-sized
d_call: .

cdr3_nt: TGCAGTTTCTCGGGGGGGTCCAACAATGAGCAGTTCTTC
cdr3_aa: CSFSGGSNNEQFF
j_call: TRBJ2-1
v_call: TRBV20-1
clone_size: few
d_call: TRBD2

cdr3_nt: TGTGCCATCAGTAAAGGAGCCGAAGCTTTCTTT
cdr3_aa: CAISKGAEAFF
j_call: TRBJ1-1
v_call: TRBV10-3
clone_size: .
d_call: .

cdr3_nt: TGTGCCAGCAGTTCCGTGCTGAACACTGAAGCTTTCTTT
cdr3_aa: CASSSVLNTEAFF
j_call: TRBJ1-1
v_call: TRBV2
clone_size: few
d_call: .

cdr3_nt: TGCAGTGCCGTGGACAGCCTCTCTGGAAACACCATATATTTT
cdr3_aa: CSAVDSLSGNTIYF
j_call: TRBJ1-3
v_call: TRBV20-1
clone_size: few
d_call: .

cdr3_nt: TGCGCCAGCAGCCAGAACCAAGTCCAAGAGACCCAGTACTTC
cdr3_aa: CASSQNQVQETQYF
j_call: TRBJ2-5
v_call: TRBV4-3
clone_size: .
d_call: .

cdr3_nt: TGTGCCAGCAGCTTGGGCCAGCGGGGTTCGCCCTCCTACAATGAGCAGTTCTTC
cdr3_aa: CASSLGQRGSPSYNEQFF
j_call: TRBJ2-1
v_call: TRBV11-1
clone_size: .
d_call: TRBD2

cdr3_nt: TGTACCAGCACCCCCGAACAAACGAGCACCGGGGAGCTGTTTTTT
cdr3_aa: CTSTPEQTSTGELFF
j_call: TRBJ2-2
v_call: TRBV7-8
clone_size: .
d_call: .

cdr3_nt: TGTGCCAGCAGCTTAGCGCAGGCAGCCTCTGGAAACACCATATATTTT
cdr3_aa: CASSLAQAASGNTIYF
j_call: TRBJ1-3
v_call: TRBV7-2
clone_size: medium-sized
d_call: .

cdr3_nt: TGTGCCACCAGTGACTCCGGCGGCGGCAACAATGAGCAGTTCTTC
cdr3_aa: CATSDSGGGNNEQFF
j_call: TRBJ2-1
v_call: TRBV24-1
clone_size: few
d_call: .

cdr3_nt: TGTGCCAGCAGTGCGGGGACTAGCGGGTTGTACAATGAGCAGTTCTTC
cdr3_aa: CASSAGTSGLYNEQFF
j_call: TRBJ2-1
v_call: TRBV7-2
clone_size: few
d_call: TRBD2

cdr3_nt: TGTGCCAGCAGCACCGCTGGGCTCCTGGGCGAGCAGTACTTC
cdr3_aa: CASSTAGLLGEQYF
j_call: TRBJ2-7
v_call: TRBV7-2
clone_size: few
d_call: .

cdr3_nt: TGTGCCAGCAGTTTATCCAGCATCTACGAGCAGTACTTC
cdr3_aa: CASSLSSIYEQYF
j_call: TRBJ2-7
v_call: TRBV28
clone_size: .
d_call: .

cdr3_nt: TGTGCCAGCTCACCACCTTCCCTAGCGGGCACAGATACGCAGTATTTT
cdr3_aa: CASSPPSLAGTDTQYF
j_call: TRBJ2-3
v_call: TRBV18
clone_size: .
d_call: TRBD2

cdr3_nt: TGCGCCAGCAGCCGGTTGGACAGGGGGGACTACGAGCAGTACTTC
cdr3_aa: CASSRLDRGDYEQYF
j_call: TRBJ2-7
v_call: TRBV4-1
clone_size: few
d_call: TRBD1

cdr3_nt: TGCAGCGTAGTACGGGGAAGTCTCGCCGAAGCTTTCTTT
cdr3_aa: CSVVRGSLAEAFF
j_call: TRBJ1-1
v_call: TRBV29-1
clone_size: .
d_call: .

cdr3_nt: TGTGCCAGCAGCTTAAACCTGCAGGGGGATTCACCCCTCCACTTT
cdr3_aa: CASSLNLQGDSPLHF
j_call: TRBJ1-6
v_call: TRBV7-2
clone_size: .
d_call: TRBD1

cdr3_nt: TGCAGTGCTAGCCTTGAAAGGGACACCTTC
cdr3_aa: CSASLERDTF
j_call: TRBJ1-2
v_call: TRBV20-1
clone_size: medium-sized
d_call: .

cdr3_nt: TGCAGTGCTAGGGAAGGCTCAGGGACCGGGGAGCTGTTTTTT
cdr3_aa: CSAREGSGTGELFF
j_call: TRBJ2-2
v_call: TRBV20-1
clone_size: .
d_call: .

cdr3_nt: TGTGCCAGCAGCTTGGGCAGGGATGGCTACACCTTC
cdr3_aa: CASSLGRDGYTF
j_call: TRBJ1-2
v_call: TRBV5-8
clone_size: few
d_call: .

cdr3_nt: TGTGCCAGTAGTAGTCTCGGGACAGGGGGCAATCAGCCCCAGCATTTT
cdr3_aa: CASSSLGTGGNQPQHF
j_call: TRBJ1-5
v_call: TRBV19
clone_size: .
d_call: TRBD1

cdr3_nt: TGCGCCAGCAGTGGGGGGACAGGGGGCGCAGATACGCAGTATTTT
cdr3_aa: CASSGGTGGADTQYF
j_call: TRBJ2-3
v_call: TRBV10-2
clone_size: .
d_call: TRBD1

cdr3_nt: TGTGCCAGTACCTCCTCAGCAGGGAGCACTGAAGCTTTCTTT
cdr3_aa: CASTSSAGSTEAFF
j_call: TRBJ1-1
v_call: TRBV19
clone_size: medium-sized
d_call: .

cdr3_nt: TGTGCCACCAGCAGAGATCTGACTTTGCGGGCTGGCGGGGAGCTGTTTTTT
cdr3_aa: CATSRDLTLRAGGELFF
j_call: TRBJ2-2
v_call: TRBV15
clone_size: medium-sized
d_call: .